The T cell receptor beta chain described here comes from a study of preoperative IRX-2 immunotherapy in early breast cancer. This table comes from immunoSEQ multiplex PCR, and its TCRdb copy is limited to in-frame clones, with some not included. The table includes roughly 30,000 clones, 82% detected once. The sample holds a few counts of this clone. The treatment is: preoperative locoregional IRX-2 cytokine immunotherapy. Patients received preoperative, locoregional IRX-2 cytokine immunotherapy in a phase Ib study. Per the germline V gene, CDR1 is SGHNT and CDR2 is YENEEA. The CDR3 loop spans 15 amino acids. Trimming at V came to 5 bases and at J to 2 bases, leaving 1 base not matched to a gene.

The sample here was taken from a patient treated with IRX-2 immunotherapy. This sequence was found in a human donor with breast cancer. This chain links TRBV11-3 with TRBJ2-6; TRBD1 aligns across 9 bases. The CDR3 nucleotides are TGTGCCAGCAGCCGACAGGGGGCTGGGGCCAACGTCCTGACTTTC. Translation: CASSRQGAGANVLTF.